What follows are 7 T cell receptor beta chains derived from one specimen sequenced in a study of OX40 agonist ivuxolimab in advanced cancers. The assay was immunoSEQ multiplex PCR, and TCRdb's table has in-frame clones only and misses some. The sample carries about 69,000 clones, roughly 90% recorded once. Sample: CD4+ or CD8+ T cells sorted from blood, taken in a trial of the OX40 agonist ivuxolimab. Receptors were obtained from an adult with an advanced solid tumor such as melanoma, head and neck, liver or kidney cancer.

This clone is a singleton in its sample. This chain uses TRBV6-5 with TRBJ1-5; TRBD1 matches at 10 bases. Unmatched junction bases numbered 0, after V lost 5 bases and J lost 5 bases. Germline CDR1 MNHEY, CDR2 SVGAGI. The CDR3 loop spans 13 amino acids. CDR3 region: CASSGTGDQPQHF. For the CDR3, the DNA is TGTGCCAGCAGTGGGACAGGGGATCAGCCCCAGCATTTT.

The chain employs TRBV10-1 and TRBJ2-1; 8 nucleotides align to TRBD2. The germline V gene has CDR1 WNHNN and CDR2 SYGVQD (reference sequence). The V and J ends lost 3 bases and 7 bases, in that order; junction bases with no gene match: 5. The CDR3 length is 14 residues. This CDR3 is CASSESGSLNEQFF. CDR3 nucleotides: TGCGCCAGCAGTGAAAGCGGGAGCTTAAATGAGCAGTTCTTC.

The chain uses TRBV7-2 and TRBJ2-1, with a tentative D call TRBD1 (5 bases). The germline V and J ends were trimmed by 5 bases and 4 bases, with 15 bases remaining between them. Germline CDR1 SGHTA, CDR2 FQGNSA. This CDR3 has 15 residues. The CDR3 spells CASSLRGDLYNEQFF. The CDR3 coding sequence is TGTGCCAGCAGCCTAAGGGGTGACCTTTACAATGAGCAGTTCTTC. Supplemented by reference TRBV7-2 and TRBJ2-1, the full variable domain reads GAGVSQSPSNKVTEKGKDVELRCDPISGHTALYWYRQSLGQGLEFLIYFQGNSAPDKSGLPSDRFSAERTGGSVSTLTIQRTQQEDSAVYLCASSLRGDLYNEQFFGPGTRLTVL.

This chain connects TRBV7-2 to TRBJ2-5; D possibly uses TRBD1 or TRBD2 (6 bases each). CDR3 size: 16 residues. Germline V gives CDR1 SGHTA, CDR2 FQGNSA. Trimming stripped 2 bases from V and 3 bases from J, with 16 bases between. The CDR3 DNA is TGTGCCAGCAGCTTAAGGGGGGCCGACCCGAAAGAGACCCAGTACTTC. This encodes CASSLRGADPKETQYF.

This sequence joins TRBV9 and TRBJ2-1, with TRBD2 matching 8 bases. CDR1 SGDLS and CDR2 YYNGEE come from the germline V gene. With 0 bases clipped from V and 5 bases from J, the junction kept 4 bases outside the gene matches. CDR3 length: 15 residues. CDR3 sequence reads: CASSVAGGSNNEQFF. The CDR3, as DNA: TGTGCCAGCAGCGTAGCGGGAGGGAGCAACAATGAGCAGTTCTTC.

The chain combines TRBV28 with TRBJ2-7, with a weak D call TRBD2 (5 bases). V was trimmed by 3 bases and J by 7 bases, leaving 16 bases between them. The CDR3 runs 14 residues. Per the germline V gene, CDR1 is MDHEN and CDR2 is SYDVKM. The CDR3 loop is CASSFAAEINEQYF. Written as DNA, the CDR3 is TGTGCCAGCAGTTTTGCAGCGGAGATTAATGAGCAGTACTTC.

The chain joins TRBV5-5 to TRBJ2-5, with TRBD2 as a possible D gene (6 bases). This CDR3 is built from 13 residues. Trimming removed 5 bases from V and 1 base from J, with 9 bases in between. CDR1 is SGHKS and CDR2 is YYEKEE in the germline V gene (reference sequence). The CDR3: CASSPTSQETQYF. CDR3 DNA sequence: TGTGCCAGCAGTCCGACTAGCCAAGAGACCCAGTACTTC.